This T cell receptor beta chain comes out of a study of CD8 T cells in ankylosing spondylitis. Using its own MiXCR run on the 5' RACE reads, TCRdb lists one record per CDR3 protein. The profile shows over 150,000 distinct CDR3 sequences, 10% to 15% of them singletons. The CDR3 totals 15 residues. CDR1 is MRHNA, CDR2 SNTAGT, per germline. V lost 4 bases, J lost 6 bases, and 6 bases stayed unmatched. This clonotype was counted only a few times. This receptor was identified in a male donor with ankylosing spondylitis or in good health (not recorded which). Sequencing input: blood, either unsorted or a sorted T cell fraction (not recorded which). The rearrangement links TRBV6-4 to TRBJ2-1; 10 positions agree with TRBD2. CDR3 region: CASSVTSGVLNEQFF. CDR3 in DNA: TGTGCCAGCAGTGTCACTAGCGGGGTACTCAATGAGCAGTTCTTC.